This T cell receptor beta chain comes out of a study of T cells in Graves' hyperthyroidism and ophthalmopathy. This clonotype was seen a few times. The antigen remains unidentified. RNA transcripts provided the source from which TCR beta CDR3 regions were amplified. TCR CDR3 underwent first-round RT-PCR with the HTBI primer set. TCRdb ran MiXCR on the multiplex PCR reads and lists one entry per CDR3 protein. The sample lists 350,000 to 400,000 distinct CDR3 sequences, over 15% occurring once. Germline values: CDR1 DFQATT, CDR2 SNEGSKA (reference sequence). J gave up 4 bases and V 5 bases, and 4 bases lay outside the gene matches. The CDR3 is 12 residues long. Whole-study results and caveats: Prediction of ophthalmopathy progression came a median roughly 6.7 months pre-onset.

The PBMCs were taken from roughly 9.3 ml of fresh peripheral blood. The sequence came from a woman aged 18-30 years with Graves' hyperthyroidism. J is TRBJ2-5 and V is TRBV20-1, with 7 bases that match TRBD1. The sequencing input was blood. The CDR3 loop reads CSARWDRETQYF. For the CDR3, the DNA is TGCAGTGCTCGGTGGGACAGAGAGACCCAGTACTTC.